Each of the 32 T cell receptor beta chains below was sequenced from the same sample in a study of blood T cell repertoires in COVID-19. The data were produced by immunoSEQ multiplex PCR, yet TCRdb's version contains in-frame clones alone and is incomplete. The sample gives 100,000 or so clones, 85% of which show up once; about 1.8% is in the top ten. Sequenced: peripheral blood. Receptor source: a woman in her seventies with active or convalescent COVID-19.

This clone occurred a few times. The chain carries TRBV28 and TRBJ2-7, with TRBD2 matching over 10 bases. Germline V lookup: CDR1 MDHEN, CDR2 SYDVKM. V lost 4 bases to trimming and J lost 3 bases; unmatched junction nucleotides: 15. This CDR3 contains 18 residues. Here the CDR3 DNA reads TGTGCCAGCAGTTCTATGGGGCGGGGACTAGCGAATCTCTACGAGCAGTACTTC. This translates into CASSSMGRGLANLYEQYF.

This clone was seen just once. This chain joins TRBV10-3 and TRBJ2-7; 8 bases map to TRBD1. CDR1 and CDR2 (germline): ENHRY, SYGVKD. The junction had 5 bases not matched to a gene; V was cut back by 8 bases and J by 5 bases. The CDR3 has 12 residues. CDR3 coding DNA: TGTGCCATCTCGAACAGGGGGGACGAGCAGTACTTC. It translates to CAISNRGDEQYF.

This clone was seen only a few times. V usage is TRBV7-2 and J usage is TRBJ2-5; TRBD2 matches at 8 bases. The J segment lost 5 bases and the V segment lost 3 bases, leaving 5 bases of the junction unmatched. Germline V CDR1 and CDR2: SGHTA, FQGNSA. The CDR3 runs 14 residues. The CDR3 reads CASSFQRERETQYF. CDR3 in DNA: TGTGCCAGCAGCTTTCAGCGGGAGAGGGAGACCCAGTACTTC.

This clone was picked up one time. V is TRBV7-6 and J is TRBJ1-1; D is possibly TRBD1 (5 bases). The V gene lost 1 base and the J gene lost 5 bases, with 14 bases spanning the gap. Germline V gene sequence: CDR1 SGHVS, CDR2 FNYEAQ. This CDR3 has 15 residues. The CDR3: CASSLDAGLRTEAFF. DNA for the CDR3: TGTGCCAGCAGCTTAGACGCAGGGTTGAGGACTGAAGCTTTCTTT.

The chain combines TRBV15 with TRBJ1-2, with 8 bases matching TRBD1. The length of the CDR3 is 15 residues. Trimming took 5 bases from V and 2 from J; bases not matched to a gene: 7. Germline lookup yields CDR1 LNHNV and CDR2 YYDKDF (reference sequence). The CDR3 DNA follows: TGTGCCACCAGCCGACGACAGGGGCCGAACTATGGCTACACCTTC. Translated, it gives CATSRRQGPNYGYTF.

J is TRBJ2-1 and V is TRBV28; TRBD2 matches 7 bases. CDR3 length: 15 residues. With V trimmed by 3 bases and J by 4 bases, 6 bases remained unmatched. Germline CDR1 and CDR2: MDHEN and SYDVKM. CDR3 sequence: CASSFGRGSYNEQFF. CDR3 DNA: TGTGCCAGCAGTTTCGGGCGGGGGTCATACAATGAGCAGTTCTTC.

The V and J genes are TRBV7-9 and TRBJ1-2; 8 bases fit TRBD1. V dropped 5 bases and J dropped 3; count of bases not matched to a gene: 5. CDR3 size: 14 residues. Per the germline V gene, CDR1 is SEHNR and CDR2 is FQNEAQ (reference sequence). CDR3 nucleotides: TGTGCCAGCAGCCAGGGGGCGGAGGACTATGGCTACACCTTC. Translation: CASSQGAEDYGYTF. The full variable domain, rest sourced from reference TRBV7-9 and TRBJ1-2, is DTGVSQNPRHKITKRGQNVTFRCDPISEHNRLYWYRQTLGQGPEFLTYFQNEAQLEKSRLLSDRFSAERPKGSFSTLEIQRTEQGDSAMYLCASSQGAEDYGYTFGSGTRLTVV.

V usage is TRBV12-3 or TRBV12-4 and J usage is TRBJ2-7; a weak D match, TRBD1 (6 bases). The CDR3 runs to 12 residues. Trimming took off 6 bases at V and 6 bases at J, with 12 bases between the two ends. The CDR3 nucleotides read TGTGCCAGCAGCCGTAACAGGGTCGAGCAGTACTTC. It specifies CASSRNRVEQYF.

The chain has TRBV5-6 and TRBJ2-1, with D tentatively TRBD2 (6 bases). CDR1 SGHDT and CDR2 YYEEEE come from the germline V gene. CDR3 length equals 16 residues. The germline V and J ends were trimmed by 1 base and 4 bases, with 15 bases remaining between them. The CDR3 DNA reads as TGTGCCAGCAGCTTGCGGAACGCGGGATTTTACAATGAGCAGTTCTTC. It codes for CASSLRNAGFYNEQFF. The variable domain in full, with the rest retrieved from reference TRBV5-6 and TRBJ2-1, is DAGVTQSPTHLIKTRGQQVTLRCSPKSGHDTVSWYQQALGQGPQFIFQYYEEEERQRGNFPDRFSGHQFPNYSSELNVNALLLGDSALYLCASSLRNAGFYNEQFFGPGTRLTVL.

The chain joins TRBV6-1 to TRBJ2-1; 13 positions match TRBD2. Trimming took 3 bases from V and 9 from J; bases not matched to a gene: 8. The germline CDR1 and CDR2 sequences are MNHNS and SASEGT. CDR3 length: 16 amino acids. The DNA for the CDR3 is TGTGCCAGCAGTGACCCGGGGGGACTAGCGGGGACTGAGCAGTTCTTC. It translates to CASSDPGGLAGTEQFF.

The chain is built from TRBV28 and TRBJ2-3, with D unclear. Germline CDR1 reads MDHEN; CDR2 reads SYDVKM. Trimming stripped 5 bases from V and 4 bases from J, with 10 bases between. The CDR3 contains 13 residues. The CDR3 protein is CASSGYRADTQYF. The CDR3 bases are TGTGCCAGCAGTGGTTATCGGGCAGATACGCAGTATTTT.

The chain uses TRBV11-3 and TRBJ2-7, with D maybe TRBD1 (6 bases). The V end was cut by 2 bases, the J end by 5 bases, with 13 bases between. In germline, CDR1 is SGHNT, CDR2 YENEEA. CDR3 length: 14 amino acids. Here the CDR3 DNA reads TGTGCCAGCAGCTTATCACCAGGGGCGCACGAGCAGTACTTC. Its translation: CASSLSPGAHEQYF.

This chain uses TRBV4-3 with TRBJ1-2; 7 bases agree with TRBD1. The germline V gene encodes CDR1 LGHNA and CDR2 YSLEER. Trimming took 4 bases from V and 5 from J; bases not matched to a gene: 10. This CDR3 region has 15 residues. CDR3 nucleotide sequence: TGCGCCAGCAGCCTCGGACAGGCCGACCTTTATGGCTACACCTTC. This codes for CASSLGQADLYGYTF.

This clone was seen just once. The CDR3 is CAISEGGVTEAFF. The CDR3 nucleotides are TGTGCCATCAGTGAAGGGGGCGTGACTGAAGCTTTCTTT. The V call is TRBV10-3, the J call TRBJ1-1, with TRBD1 matching 7 bases. CDR1 is ENHRY and CDR2 is SYGVKD in the germline V gene. Unmatched junction bases numbered 3, after V lost 3 bases and J lost 5 bases. The CDR3 totals 13 residues.

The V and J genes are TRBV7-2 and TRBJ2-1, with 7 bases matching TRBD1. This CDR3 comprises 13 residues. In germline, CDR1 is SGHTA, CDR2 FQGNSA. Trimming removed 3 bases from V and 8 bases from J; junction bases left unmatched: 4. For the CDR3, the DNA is TGTGCCAGCAGCTTTACAGGGGTGGATGAGCAGTTCTTC. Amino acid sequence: CASSFTGVDEQFF.

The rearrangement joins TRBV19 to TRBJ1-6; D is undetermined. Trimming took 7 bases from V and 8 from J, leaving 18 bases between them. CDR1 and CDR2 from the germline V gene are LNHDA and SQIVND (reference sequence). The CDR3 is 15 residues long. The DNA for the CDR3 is TGTGCCAGTACAAGCTACACTCGAGGAGATTCACCCCTCCACTTT. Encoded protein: CASTSYTRGDSPLHF.

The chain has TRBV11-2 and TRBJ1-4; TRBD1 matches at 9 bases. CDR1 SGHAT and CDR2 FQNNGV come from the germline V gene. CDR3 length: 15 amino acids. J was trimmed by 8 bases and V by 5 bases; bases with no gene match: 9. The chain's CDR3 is CASSPMDRGREKLFF. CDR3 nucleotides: TGTGCCAGCAGCCCCATGGACAGGGGACGAGAAAAACTGTTTTTT.

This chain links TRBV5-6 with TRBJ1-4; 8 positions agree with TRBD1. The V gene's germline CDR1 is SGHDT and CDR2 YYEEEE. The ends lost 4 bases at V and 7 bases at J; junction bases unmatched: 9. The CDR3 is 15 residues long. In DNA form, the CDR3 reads TGTGCCAGCAGCCCCGGGACAGGTGGTAGTGAAAAACTGTTTTTT. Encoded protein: CASSPGTGGSEKLFF. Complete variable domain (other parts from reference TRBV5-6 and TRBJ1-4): DAGVTQSPTHLIKTRGQQVTLRCSPKSGHDTVSWYQQALGQGPQFIFQYYEEEERQRGNFPDRFSGHQFPNYSSELNVNALLLGDSALYLCASSPGTGGSEKLFFGSGTQLSVL.

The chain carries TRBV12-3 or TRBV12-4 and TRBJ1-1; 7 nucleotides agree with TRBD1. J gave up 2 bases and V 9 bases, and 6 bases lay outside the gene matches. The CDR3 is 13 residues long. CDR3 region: CASSGTANTEAFF. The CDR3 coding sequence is TGTGCCAGTTCCGGGACAGCTAACACTGAAGCTTTCTTT.

CDR3 sequence: CSAAGGGRWDTQYF. CDR3 nucleotide sequence: TGCAGCGCCGCCGGCGGCGGGAGATGGGATACGCAGTATTTT. The chain employs TRBV29-1 and TRBJ2-3, with 7 bases fitting TRBD2. Per the germline V gene, CDR1 is SQVTM and CDR2 is ANQGSEA. The V gene end was trimmed by 7 bases and the J gene end by 6 bases; junction bases not matched to a gene: 13. This CDR3 comprises 14 residues.

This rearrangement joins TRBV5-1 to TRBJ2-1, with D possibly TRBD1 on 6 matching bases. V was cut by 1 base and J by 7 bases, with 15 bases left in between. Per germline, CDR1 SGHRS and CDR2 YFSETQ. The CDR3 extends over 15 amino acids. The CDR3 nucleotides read TGCGCCAGCAGCTTGACAGGGCCGTTACCAAATGAGCAGTTCTTC. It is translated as CASSLTGPLPNEQFF.

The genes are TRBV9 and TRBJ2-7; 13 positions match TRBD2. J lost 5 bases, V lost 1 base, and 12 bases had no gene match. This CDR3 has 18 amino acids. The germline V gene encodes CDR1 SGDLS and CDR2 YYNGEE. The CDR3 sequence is CASSVSLAGGRFIDEQYF. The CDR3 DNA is TGTGCCAGCAGCGTATCACTAGCGGGGGGGCGGTTTATCGACGAGCAGTACTTC.

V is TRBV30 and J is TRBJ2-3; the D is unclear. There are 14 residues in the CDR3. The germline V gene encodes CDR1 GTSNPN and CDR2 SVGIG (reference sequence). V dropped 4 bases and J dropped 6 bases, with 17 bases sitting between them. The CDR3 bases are TGTGCCTGGAACCCTCTGGGCTCCCAGGATACGCAGTATTTT. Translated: CAWNPLGSQDTQYF.

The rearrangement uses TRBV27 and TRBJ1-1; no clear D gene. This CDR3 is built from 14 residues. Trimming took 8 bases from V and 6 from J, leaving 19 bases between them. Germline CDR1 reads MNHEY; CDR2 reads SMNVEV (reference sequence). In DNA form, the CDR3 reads TGTGCCAGCGGACTGGTTGGCCCGAGTGCTGAAGCTTTCTTT. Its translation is CASGLVGPSAEAFF.

DNA for the CDR3: TGTGCCAGTAGTATAACTGGACTAGAAACAGATACGCAGTATTTT. This gives the protein CASSITGLETDTQYF. The chain couples TRBV19 to TRBJ2-3; 7 nucleotides agree with TRBD2. This CDR3 region has 15 residues. V trimming: 2 bases; J trimming: 3 bases; junction bases outside the gene matches: 5. The V gene's germline CDR1 is LNHDA and CDR2 SQIVND (reference sequence).

CDR3 nucleotide sequence: TGTGCCACCAGCGGGCAGGGTAACTATGGCTACACCTTC. Its translation is CATSGQGNYGYTF. The chain joins TRBV15 to TRBJ1-2; TRBD1 is a possible D gene (5 bases). Germline CDR1 reads LNHNV; CDR2 reads YYDKDF (reference sequence). V lost 5 bases to trimming and J lost 1 base, with 8 bases between them. The CDR3 has 13 residues.

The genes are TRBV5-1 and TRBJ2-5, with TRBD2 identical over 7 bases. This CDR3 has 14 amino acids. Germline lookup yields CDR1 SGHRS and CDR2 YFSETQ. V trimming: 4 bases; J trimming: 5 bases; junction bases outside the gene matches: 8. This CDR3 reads CASSPAGLWETQYF. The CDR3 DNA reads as TGCGCCAGCAGCCCAGCGGGGTTATGGGAGACCCAGTACTTC.

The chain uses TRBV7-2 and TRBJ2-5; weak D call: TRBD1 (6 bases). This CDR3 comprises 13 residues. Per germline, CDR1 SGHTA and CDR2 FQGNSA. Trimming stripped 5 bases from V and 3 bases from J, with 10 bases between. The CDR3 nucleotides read TGTGCCAGCAGCCCAGAGGGGGAAGAGACCCAGTACTTC. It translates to CASSPEGEETQYF.

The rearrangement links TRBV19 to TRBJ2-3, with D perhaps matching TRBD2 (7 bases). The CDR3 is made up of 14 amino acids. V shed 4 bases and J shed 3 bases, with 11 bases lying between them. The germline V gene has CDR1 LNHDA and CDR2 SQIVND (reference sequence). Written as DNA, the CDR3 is TGTGCCAGTAGTAGGGGGGGGCCTACAGATACGCAGTATTTT. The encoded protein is CASSRGGPTDTQYF. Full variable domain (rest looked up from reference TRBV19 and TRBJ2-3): DGGITQSPKYLFRKEGQNVTLSCEQNLNHDAMYWYRQDPGQGLRLIYYSQIVNDFQKGDIAEGYSVSREKKESFPLTVTSAQKNPTAFYLCASSRGGPTDTQYFGPGTRLTVL.

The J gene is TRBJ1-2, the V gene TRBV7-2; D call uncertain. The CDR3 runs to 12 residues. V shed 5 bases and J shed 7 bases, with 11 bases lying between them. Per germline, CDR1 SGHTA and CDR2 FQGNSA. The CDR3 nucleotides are TGTGCCAGCAGCCTACTTCCTCGTGGCTACACCTTC. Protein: CASSLLPRGYTF. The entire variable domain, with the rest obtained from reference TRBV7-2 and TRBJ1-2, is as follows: GAGVSQSPSNKVTEKGKDVELRCDPISGHTALYWYRQSLGQGLEFLIYFQGNSAPDKSGLPSDRFSAERTGGSVSTLTIQRTQQEDSAVYLCASSLLPRGYTFGSGTRLTVV.

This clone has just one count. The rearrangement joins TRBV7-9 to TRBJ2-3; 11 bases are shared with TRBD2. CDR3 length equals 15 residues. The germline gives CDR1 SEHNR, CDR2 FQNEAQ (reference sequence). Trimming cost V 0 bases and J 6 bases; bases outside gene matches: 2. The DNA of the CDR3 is TGTGCCAGCAGCTTAGCTAGCGGGAGGGCGGATACGCAGTATTTT. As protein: CASSLASGRADTQYF.

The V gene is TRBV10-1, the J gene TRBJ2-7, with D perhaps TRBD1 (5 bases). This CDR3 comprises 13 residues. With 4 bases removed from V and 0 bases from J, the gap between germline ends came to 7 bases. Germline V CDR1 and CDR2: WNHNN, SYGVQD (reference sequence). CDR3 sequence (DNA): TGCGCCAGCAGTGTTACAGGCTCCTACGAGCAGTACTTC. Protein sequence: CASSVTGSYEQYF.